Each of the 22 T cell receptor beta chains below was sequenced from the same sample in a study of blood T cell repertoires in COVID-19. Generated by immunoSEQ multiplex PCR, the TCRdb table keeps only in-frame clones and is missing some. The sample consists of 330,000 or so clones, approximately 88% of them appearing once. The material sequenced was PBMCs or T cells enriched from blood (not recorded which). Source of these receptors: a young man who had recovered from COVID-19.

The chain employs TRBV12-3 or TRBV12-4 and TRBJ1-1, with unresolved D. Trimming took off 7 bases at V and 0 bases at J, with 9 bases between the two ends. The CDR3 length is 13 residues. The CDR3 region has the DNA TGTGCCAGCAAAAACTCGATGAACACTGAAGCTTTCTTT. This codes for CASKNSMNTEAFF.

Only one count was recorded for this clone. The chain has TRBV5-4 and TRBJ2-4; the match to TRBD2 covers 9 bases. The trim removed 4 bases at V and 5 bases at J, leaving 13 bases unmatched. This CDR3 contains 17 residues. Germline V gene data show CDR1 as SGHNT and CDR2 as YYREEE (reference sequence). The CDR3: CASSPEASGVLQNIQYF. The CDR3 nucleotides read TGTGCCAGCAGCCCGGAGGCTAGCGGGGTTCTCCAAAACATTCAGTACTTC.

On this clone: This same CDR3 is encoded by further DNA sequences in the sample. This chain joins TRBV5-1 and TRBJ2-2; 10 bases fit TRBD1. V lost 5 bases and J lost 3; bases outside the gene matches: 4. This CDR3 contains 15 residues. CDR1 is SGHRS, CDR2 YFSETQ, per germline. The CDR3 nucleotides are TGCGCCAGCAGGTTGACAGGGGGCGACACCGGGGAGCTGTTTTTT. Protein sequence: CASRLTGGDTGELFF.

V gene TRBV21-1 combines with J gene TRBJ2-6; TRBD1, the D gene given by the table, was not confirmed from the DNA. TRBV21-1 counts as a pseudogene. The CDR3 covers 17 residues. CDR3 DNA sequence: TGTGCCAGCAGCACCCGGGACAGGGGCTCTGGGGCCAACGTCCTGACTTTC. Residues: CASSTRDRGSGANVLTF.

V and J are TRBV21-1 and TRBJ2-3; the table's D gene call, TRBD1, was not cross checked with the DNA. TRBV21-1 is a listed pseudogene. The CDR3 spans 14 residues. The CDR3 here is CASSTPEPTDTQYF. The DNA for the CDR3 is TGTGCCAGCAGCACCCCAGAACCCACAGATACGCAGTATTTT.

The genes are TRBV2 and TRBJ1-2, with a weak D call TRBD1 (6 bases). Germline V gives CDR1 SNHLY, CDR2 FYNNEI. The CDR3 sequence is 12 residues long. The germline V and J ends were trimmed by 6 bases and 6 bases, with 11 bases remaining between them. CDR3 in DNA: TGTGCCAGCAGCCCCTACAGGGATGGCTACACCTTC. This gives the protein CASSPYRDGYTF.

The chain recombines TRBV5-4 with TRBJ2-2, with a tentative D call TRBD1 (6 bases). This CDR3 region has 16 residues. Deletions cut 2 bases from V and 1 base from J, with 12 bases between. Germline V gene lookup returns CDR1 SGHNT and CDR2 YYREEE (reference sequence). The CDR3 here is CASSFSQGQNTGELFF. In DNA, the CDR3 is TGTGCCAGCAGCTTTTCTCAGGGACAGAACACCGGGGAGCTGTTTTTT. Based on the CDR3 plus reference TRBV5-4 and TRBJ2-2, the full variable domain is ETGVTQSPTHLIKTRGQQVTLRCSSQSGHNTVSWYQQALGQGPQFIFQYYREEENGRGNFPPRFSGLQFPNYSSELNVNALELDDSALYLCASSFSQGQNTGELFFGEGSRLTVL.

CDR3 in amino acids: CASSTDPTDMQYF. The CDR3 nucleotides are TGTGCCAGCAGTACCGACCCCACGGACATGCAGTACTTC. The chain employs TRBV28 and TRBJ2-7, with TRBD1 as a possible D gene (5 bases). This CDR3 is built from 13 residues. Trimming removed 5 bases at V and 9 bases at J, with 17 bases between. Germline values: CDR1 MDHEN, CDR2 SYDVKM.

The chain joins TRBV2 to TRBJ2-7; 8 bases align to TRBD1. CDR3 length: 14 residues. Germline V gene lookup returns CDR1 SNHLY and CDR2 FYNNEI. J was trimmed by 5 bases and V by 7 bases; bases with no gene match: 10. CDR3 protein: CASTELDRGNEQYF. The CDR3 region has the DNA TGTGCCAGCACGGAGCTCGACAGGGGAAACGAGCAGTACTTC.

V gene TRBV13 combines with J gene TRBJ1-4; 10 bases are shared with TRBD1. Germline CDR1 PRHDT, CDR2 FYEKMQ (reference sequence). Trimming at V came to 3 bases and at J to 0 bases, leaving 1 base not matched to a gene. This CDR3 region has 16 residues. The chain's CDR3 is CASSLTGGATNEKLFF. The CDR3, as DNA: TGTGCCAGCAGCTTGACAGGGGGCGCAACTAATGAAAAACTGTTTTTT. The entire variable domain, with the rest obtained from reference TRBV13 and TRBJ1-4, is as follows: AAGVIQSPRHLIKEKRETATLKCYPIPRHDTVYWYQQGPGQDPQFLISFYEKMQSDKGSIPDRFSAQQFSDYHSELNMSSLELGDSALYFCASSLTGGATNEKLFFGSGTQLSVL.

This rearrangement joins TRBV18 to TRBJ2-4, with 8 bases fitting TRBD2. The CDR3 runs to 16 residues. Germline lookup yields CDR1 KGHSH and CDR2 LQKENI. Trimming removed 2 bases from V and 2 bases from J; junction bases left unmatched: 5. The CDR3 nucleotides are TGTGCCAGCTCACCAGTAGCGGGGCTTCCCAAAAACATTCAGTACTTC. This encodes CASSPVAGLPKNIQYF.

This chain connects TRBV21-1 to TRBJ2-2; TRBD1, the table's D call, lacks a check against the DNA. TRBV21-1 is a recognized pseudogene. This CDR3 is built from 17 residues. CDR3 DNA: TGTGCCAGCAGCTCTCGGTGGGGCTTTTCCTTGGCCGGGGAGCTGTTTTTT. Protein sequence: CASSSRWGFSLAGELFF.

The chain employs TRBV27 and TRBJ1-2; D gene ambiguous. Looked up from germline, CDR1 is MNHEY and CDR2 is SMNVEV (reference sequence). Deletions cut 5 bases from V and 4 bases from J, with 14 bases between. The CDR3 length is 14 residues. This chain's CDR3 is CASSEGGRFYGYTF. For the CDR3, the DNA is TGTGCCAGCAGTGAAGGAGGAAGGTTCTATGGCTACACCTTC.

J is TRBJ2-2 and V is TRBV5-4; maybe TRBD2 (5 bases). The CDR3 loop spans 18 amino acids. Per the germline V gene, CDR1 is SGHNT and CDR2 is YYREEE (reference sequence). The V end was cut by 1 base, the J end by 1 base, with 17 bases between. The CDR3 protein is CASSLRLTGVGNTGELFF. CDR3 bases: TGTGCCAGCAGCTTGAGGTTAACCGGGGTGGGGAACACCGGGGAGCTGTTTTTT.

The V gene is TRBV2, the J gene TRBJ2-2; 14 bases align to TRBD2. J gave up 3 bases and V 4 bases, and 10 bases lay outside the gene matches. The CDR3 loop spans 19 amino acids. Germline CDR1 is SNHLY and CDR2 is FYNNEI. The CDR3 DNA sequence: TGTGCCAGCAGTGGTTCGACTAGCGGGGGGGCCGTACACACCGGGGAGCTGTTTTTT. This sequence encodes CASSGSTSGGAVHTGELFF.

This clone has just one count. This chain uses TRBV5-4 with TRBJ1-1; D perhaps matches TRBD1 (6 bases). Germline V gives CDR1 SGHNT, CDR2 YYREEE (reference sequence). Trimming took 5 bases from V and 6 from J, leaving 11 bases between them. The CDR3 spans 12 residues. The DNA of the CDR3 is TGTGCCAGCAGGTTACAGGGCTCTGAAGCTTTCTTT. Encoded protein: CASRLQGSEAFF.

This sequence joins TRBV27 and TRBJ2-1, with 7 positions matching TRBD1. V lost 2 bases and J lost 6; bases outside the gene matches: 4. CDR3 length: 14 residues. Germline CDR1 MNHEY, CDR2 SMNVEV (reference sequence). This chain's CDR3 is CASSLRDSTNEQFF. The CDR3 nucleotides read TGTGCCAGCAGTTTAAGGGACAGTACCAATGAGCAGTTCTTC.

J is TRBJ2-7 and V is TRBV21-1; the tabulated D call, TRBD2, remains unverified against the DNA. TRBV21-1 is described as a pseudogene. The CDR3 extends over 14 amino acids. CDR3 sequence (DNA): TGTGCCAGCAGCCCTGCGGAGGTAACCTACGAGCAGTACTTC. Residues: CASSPAEVTYEQYF.

The chain employs TRBV30 and TRBJ1-1; perhaps TRBD1 as D (6 bases). The germline V gene encodes CDR1 GTSNPN and CDR2 SVGIG (reference sequence). This CDR3 contains 12 residues. CDR3 DNA: TGTGCTTGGGGGGGCGTGAACACTGAAGCTTTCTTT. This sequence encodes CAWGGVNTEAFF.

This rearrangement joins TRBV9 to TRBJ1-4, with 9 bases that match TRBD1. The CDR3 consists of 16 residues. After removal of 2 bases from V and 4 bases from J, the junction contained 6 bases not matched to a gene. Germline assignment: CDR1 SGDLS and CDR2 YYNGEE. The CDR3 here is CASSVGPGQGNEKLFF. The CDR3 region has the DNA TGTGCCAGCAGCGTGGGACCGGGACAGGGTAATGAAAAACTGTTTTTT. Combining the CDR3 with reference TRBV9 and TRBJ1-4 gives the whole variable domain DSGVTQTPKHLITATGQRVTLRCSPRSGDLSVYWYQQSLDQGLQFLIQYYNGEERAKGNILERFSAQQFPDLHSELNLSSLELGDSALYFCASSVGPGQGNEKLFFGSGTQLSVL.

The chain is built from TRBV2 and TRBJ2-1, with 12 positions matching TRBD2. The germline gives CDR1 SNHLY, CDR2 FYNNEI. This CDR3 region has 15 residues. Trimming cost V 5 bases and J 5 bases; bases outside gene matches: 4. The CDR3 loop reads CASSPLAGGNNEQFF. The CDR3 bases are TGTGCCAGCAGTCCACTAGCGGGGGGAAACAATGAGCAGTTCTTC. Based on the CDR3 plus reference TRBV2 and TRBJ2-1, the full variable domain is EPEVTQTPSHQVTQMGQEVILRCVPISNHLYFYWYRQILGQKVEFLVSFYNNEISEKSEIFDDQFSVERPDGSNFTLKIRSTKLEDSAMYFCASSPLAGGNNEQFFGPGTRLTVL.

This chain connects TRBV27 to TRBJ2-7; TRBD2 is a possible D gene (6 bases). The CDR3 contains 13 residues. CDR1 is MNHEY, CDR2 SMNVEV, per germline (reference sequence). V was cut by 6 bases and J by 3 bases, with 12 bases left in between. In nucleotides, the CDR3 is TGTGCCAGCAGATCGGCCGGGAGCTACGAGCAGTACTTC. As protein: CASRSAGSYEQYF.